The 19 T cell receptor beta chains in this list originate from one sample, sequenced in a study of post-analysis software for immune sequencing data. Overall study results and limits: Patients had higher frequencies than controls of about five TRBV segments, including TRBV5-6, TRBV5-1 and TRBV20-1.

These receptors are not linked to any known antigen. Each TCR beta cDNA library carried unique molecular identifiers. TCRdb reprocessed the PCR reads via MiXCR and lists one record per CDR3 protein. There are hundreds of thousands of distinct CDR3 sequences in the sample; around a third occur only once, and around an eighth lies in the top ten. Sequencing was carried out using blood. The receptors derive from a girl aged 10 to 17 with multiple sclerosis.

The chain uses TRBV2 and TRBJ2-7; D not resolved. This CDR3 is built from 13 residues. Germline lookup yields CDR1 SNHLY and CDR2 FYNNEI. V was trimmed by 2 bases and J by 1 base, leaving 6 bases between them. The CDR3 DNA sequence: TGTGCCAGCAGTGAAACCACGTCCTACGAGCAGTACTTC. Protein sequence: CASSETTSYEQYF.

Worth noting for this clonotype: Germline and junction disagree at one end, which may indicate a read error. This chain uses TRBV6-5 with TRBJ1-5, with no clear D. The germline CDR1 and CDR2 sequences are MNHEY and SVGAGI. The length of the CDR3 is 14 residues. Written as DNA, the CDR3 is TGTGCCAGCAGCCCCGGGTTTAGCAATCACCCCCAGCATTTT. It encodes CASSPGFSNHPQHF.

The CDR3 reads CASSFLEERETQYF. CDR3 nucleotide sequence: TGTGCCAGCAGCTTTCTCGAGGAAAGGGAGACCCAGTACTTC. V gene TRBV7-9 combines with J gene TRBJ2-7; D is uncertain. The DNA end lines up better with TRBJ2-5; the J call may be wrong. Germline CDR1 and CDR2: SEHNR and FQNEAQ (reference sequence). This CDR3 comprises 14 residues.

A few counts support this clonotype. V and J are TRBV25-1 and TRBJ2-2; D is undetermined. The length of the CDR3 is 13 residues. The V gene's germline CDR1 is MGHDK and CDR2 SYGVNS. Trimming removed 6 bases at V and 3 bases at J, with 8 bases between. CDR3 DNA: TGTGCCAGCAGGGTGGTAGACACCGGGGAGCTGTTTTTT. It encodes CASRVVDTGELFF.

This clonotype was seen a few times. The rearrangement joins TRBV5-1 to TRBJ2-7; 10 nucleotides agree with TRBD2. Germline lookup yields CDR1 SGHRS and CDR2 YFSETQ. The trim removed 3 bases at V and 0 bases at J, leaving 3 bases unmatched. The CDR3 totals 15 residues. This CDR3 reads CASSYSGGISYEQYF. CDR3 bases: TGCGCCAGCAGCTATAGCGGGGGGATCTCCTACGAGCAGTACTTC. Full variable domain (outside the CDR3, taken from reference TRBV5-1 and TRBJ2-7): KAGVTQTPRYLIKTRGQQVTLSCSPISGHRSVSWYQQTPGQGLQFLFEYFSETQRNKGNFPGRFSGRQFSNSRSEMNVSTLELGDSALYLCASSYSGGISYEQYFGPGTRLTVT.

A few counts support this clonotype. This chain's CDR3 is CASSSVAGFTYEQYF. The CDR3 coding sequence is TGTGCCAGCAGTTCAGTAGCGGGGTTCACCTACGAGCAGTACTTC. The J gene is TRBJ2-7, the V gene TRBV27; 8 bases match TRBD2. The CDR3 contains 15 residues. The germline gives CDR1 MNHEY, CDR2 SMNVEV (reference sequence). The ends lost 4 bases at V and 2 bases at J; junction bases unmatched: 7.

The CDR3 spells CSARRRAGEIPSTDTQYF. The CDR3 bases are TGCAGTGCTCGCCGCCGCGCAGGGGAGATCCCTAGCACAGATACGCAGTATTTT. This sequence joins TRBV20-1 and TRBJ2-3, with a possible D match to TRBD1 (6 bases). V dropped 5 bases and J dropped 0 bases, with 24 bases sitting between them. The CDR3 runs 18 residues. Germline V gene sequence: CDR1 DFQATT, CDR2 SNEGSKA (reference sequence).

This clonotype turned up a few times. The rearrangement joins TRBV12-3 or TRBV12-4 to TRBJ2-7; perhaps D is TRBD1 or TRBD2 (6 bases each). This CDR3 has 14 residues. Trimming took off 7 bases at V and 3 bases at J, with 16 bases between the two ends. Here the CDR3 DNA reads TGTGCCAGCACCGGGACAAGGGACTTCTACGAGCAGTACTTC. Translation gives CASTGTRDFYEQYF.

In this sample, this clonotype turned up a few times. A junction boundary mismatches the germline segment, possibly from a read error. For the CDR3, the DNA is TGTGCCAGCAGCTTTTACGGGACCGGGGAGTTGTTTTTT. Its protein product is CASSFYGTGELFF. The V call is TRBV5-5, the J call TRBJ2-2; the D call may be TRBD1 or TRBD2 (5 bases each). CDR1 SGHKS and CDR2 YYEKEE come from the germline V gene (reference sequence). This CDR3 has 13 amino acids.

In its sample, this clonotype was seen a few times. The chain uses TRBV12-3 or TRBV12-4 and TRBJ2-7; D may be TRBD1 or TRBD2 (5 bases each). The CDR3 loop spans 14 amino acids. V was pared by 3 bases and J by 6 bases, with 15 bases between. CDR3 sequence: CASSFPGRVGEQYF. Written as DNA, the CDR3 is TGTGCCAGCAGTTTCCCGGGGCGGGTAGGCGAGCAGTACTTC.

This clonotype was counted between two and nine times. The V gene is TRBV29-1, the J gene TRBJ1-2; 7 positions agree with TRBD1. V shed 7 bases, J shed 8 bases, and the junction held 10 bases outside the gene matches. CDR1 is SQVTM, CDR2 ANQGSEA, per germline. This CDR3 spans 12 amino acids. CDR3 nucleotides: TGCAGCGAGAATCGACAGGGCGGCGGCTACACCTTC. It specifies CSENRQGGGYTF.

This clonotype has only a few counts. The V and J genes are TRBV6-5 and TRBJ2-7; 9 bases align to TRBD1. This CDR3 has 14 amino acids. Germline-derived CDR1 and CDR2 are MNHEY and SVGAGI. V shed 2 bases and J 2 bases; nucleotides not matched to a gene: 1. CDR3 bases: TGTGCCAGCAGTTACAGGACAGGGGCCTACGAGCAGTACTTC. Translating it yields CASSYRTGAYEQYF.

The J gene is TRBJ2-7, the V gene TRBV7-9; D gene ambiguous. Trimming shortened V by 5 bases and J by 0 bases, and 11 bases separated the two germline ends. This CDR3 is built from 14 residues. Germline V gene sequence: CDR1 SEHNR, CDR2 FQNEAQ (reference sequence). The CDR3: CASSPPYSSYEQYF. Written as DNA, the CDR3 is TGTGCCAGCAGCCCTCCCTATAGCTCCTACGAGCAGTACTTC.

The CDR3 loop is CSVELSARQGGQFF. The CDR3, as DNA: TGCAGCGTTGAATTGAGTGCCCGGCAGGGAGGGCAGTTCTTC. This chain connects TRBV29-1 to TRBJ2-1; D possibly corresponds to TRBD2 (6 bases). CDR3 length equals 14 residues. V lost 2 bases, J lost 12 bases, and 20 bases lay in between. Germline V lookup: CDR1 SQVTM, CDR2 ANQGSEA.

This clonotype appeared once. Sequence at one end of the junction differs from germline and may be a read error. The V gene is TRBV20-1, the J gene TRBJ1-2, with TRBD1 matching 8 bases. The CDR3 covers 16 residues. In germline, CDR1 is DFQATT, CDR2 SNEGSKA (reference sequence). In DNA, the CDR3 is TGCAGTGCTAGCGGGACAGGAAAGGGCTCTAACTATGGCTGCACCTTC. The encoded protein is CSASGTGKGSNYGCTF.

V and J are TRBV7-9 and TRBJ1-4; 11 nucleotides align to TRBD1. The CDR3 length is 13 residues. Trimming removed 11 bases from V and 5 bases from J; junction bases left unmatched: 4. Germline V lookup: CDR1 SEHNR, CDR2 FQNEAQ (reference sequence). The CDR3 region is CAGQGARNEKLFF. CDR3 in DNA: TGTGCCGGACAGGGGGCGCGCAATGAAAAACTGTTTTTT. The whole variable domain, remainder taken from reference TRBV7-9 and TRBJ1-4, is DTGVSQNPRHKITKRGQNVTFRCDPISEHNRLYWYRQTLGQGPEFLTYFQNEAQLEKSRLLSDRFSAERPKGSFSTLEIQRTEQGDSAMYLCAGQGARNEKLFFGSGTQLSVL.

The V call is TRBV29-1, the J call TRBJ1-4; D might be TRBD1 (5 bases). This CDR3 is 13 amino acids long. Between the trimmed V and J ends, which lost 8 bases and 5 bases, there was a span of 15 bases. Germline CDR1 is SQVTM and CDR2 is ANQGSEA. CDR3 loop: CSPGQDLNEKLFF. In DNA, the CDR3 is TGCAGCCCCGGACAAGACTTAAATGAAAAACTGTTTTTT.

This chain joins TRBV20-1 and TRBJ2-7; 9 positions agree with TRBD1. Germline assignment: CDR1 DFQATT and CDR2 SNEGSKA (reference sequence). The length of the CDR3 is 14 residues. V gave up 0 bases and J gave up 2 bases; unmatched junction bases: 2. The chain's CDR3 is CSAREGTGPYEQYF. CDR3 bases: TGCAGTGCTAGAGAGGGGACAGGGCCCTACGAGCAGTACTTC.

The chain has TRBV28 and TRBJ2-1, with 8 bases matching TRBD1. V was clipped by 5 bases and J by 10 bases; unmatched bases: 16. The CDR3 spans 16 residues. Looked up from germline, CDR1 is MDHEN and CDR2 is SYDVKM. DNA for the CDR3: TGTGCCAGCAGTACGATTCCGGGACAGGCAAGGCGGGAGCAGTTCTTC. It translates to CASSTIPGQARREQFF.